The 25 T cell receptor beta chains given below trace back to one sample, sequenced in a study of T cell repertoires in cytomegalovirus infection. TCRdb ran MiXCR on the reads and lists one entry per CDR3 protein. In the table there are 62,000 or so distinct CDR3 sequences, 20% to 25% of which are singletons. Their specific antigens are unknown. The sample consisted of CD8+ T cells from cultured PBMCs, taken from culture after CMV antigen stimulation. The source of these receptors is a human donor in good health (CMV status not recorded). Some clones in this sample may be carry-over from other donors' samples.

Here the CDR3 DNA reads TGTGCCAGCGGACAACAGGGGTTGGGCACTGAAGCTTTCTTT. This gives the protein CASGQQGLGTEAFF. J is TRBJ1-1 and V is TRBV27; 7 bases are shared with TRBD1. V was clipped by 8 bases and J by 4 bases; unmatched bases: 10. The CDR3 has 14 amino acids. From germline, CDR1 is MNHEY and CDR2 SMNVEV (reference sequence).

The sample holds many counts of this clonotype. This sequence joins TRBV7-9 and TRBJ2-3, with D possibly being TRBD1 or TRBD2 (5 bases each). V was clipped by 3 bases and J by 5 bases, with 9 bases between them. Germline lookup yields CDR1 SEHNR and CDR2 FQNEAQ (reference sequence). The CDR3 runs 13 residues. CDR3 sequence: CASSFLGEDTQYF. The CDR3 coding sequence is TGTGCCAGCAGCTTTCTGGGGGAAGATACGCAGTATTTT. The entire variable domain, with the rest obtained from reference TRBV7-9 and TRBJ2-3, is as follows: DTGVSQNPRHKITKRGQNVTFRCDPISEHNRLYWYRQTLGQGPEFLTYFQNEAQLEKSRLLSDRFSAERPKGSFSTLEIQRTEQGDSAMYLCASSFLGEDTQYFGPGTRLTVL.

This CDR3 is CASSLAYRGYGYTF. Here the CDR3 DNA reads TGTGCCAGCAGCTTAGCGTACAGGGGCTATGGCTACACCTTC. This chain links TRBV7-8 with TRBJ1-2; 7 bases are shared with TRBD1. J gave up 4 bases and V 0 bases, and 2 bases lay outside the gene matches. Germline V gene lookup returns CDR1 SGHVS and CDR2 FQNEAQ. The CDR3 totals 14 residues.

This clonotype occurred many times. The chain recombines TRBV20-1 with TRBJ2-7; 11 positions match TRBD2. The CDR3 runs to 14 residues. CDR1 DFQATT and CDR2 SNEGSKA come from the germline V gene (reference sequence). J was trimmed by 4 bases and V by 0 bases; bases with no gene match: 2. CDR3 in DNA: TGCAGTGCTAGAGATAGCGGGGGGGTTTACGAGCAGTACTTC. This encodes CSARDSGGVYEQYF.

This clonotype was observed once. The chain has TRBV7-6 and TRBJ2-2; unclear D gene. V shed 2 bases and J shed 5 bases, with 6 bases lying between them. Germline-derived CDR1 and CDR2 are SGHVS and FNYEAQ. The CDR3 has 13 residues. The CDR3, as DNA: TGTGCCAGCAGCTTAATAAGAACCGGGGAGCTGTTTTTT. It codes for CASSLIRTGELFF.

This clonotype came up many times. V usage is TRBV2 and J usage is TRBJ2-7, with a weak D call TRBD1 (7 bases). Trimming removed 7 bases from V and 4 bases from J, with 23 bases in between. The germline V gene encodes CDR1 SNHLY and CDR2 FYNNEI. This CDR3 is 16 amino acids long. Here the CDR3 reads CASIGVVGGGRYEQYF. The CDR3, as DNA: TGTGCCAGCATTGGCGTCGTAGGAGGGGGCAGATACGAGCAGTACTTC. Looking up the rest from reference TRBV2 and TRBJ2-7 gives the full variable domain: EPEVTQTPSHQVTQMGQEVILRCVPISNHLYFYWYRQILGQKVEFLVSFYNNEISEKSEIFDDQFSVERPDGSNFTLKIRSTKLEDSAMYFCASIGVVGGGRYEQYFGPGTRLTVT.

This clonotype showed up just a few times. This sequence joins TRBV7-9 and TRBJ2-1; tentatively, D is TRBD1 (6 bases). The CDR3 runs to 14 residues. With 6 bases removed from V and 4 bases from J, the gap between germline ends came to 13 bases. CDR1 SEHNR and CDR2 FQNEAQ come from the germline V gene (reference sequence). The DNA of the CDR3 is TGTGCCAGCAGGACGGGACACGGATACAATGAGCAGTTCTTC. Encoded protein: CASRTGHGYNEQFF.

The rearrangement joins TRBV7-6 to TRBJ1-1, with D unresolved. V was cut by 5 bases and J by 5 bases, with 9 bases left in between. The CDR3 totals 12 residues. Germline CDR1 reads SGHVS; CDR2 reads FNYEAQ. Here the CDR3 reads CASSPPKTEAFF. CDR3 DNA sequence: TGTGCCAGCAGCCCTCCGAAAACTGAAGCTTTCTTT.

This clonotype has ten or more counts. V usage is TRBV7-9 and J usage is TRBJ2-1, with D perhaps TRBD2 (5 bases). Germline CDR1 reads SEHNR; CDR2 reads FQNEAQ (reference sequence). V lost 5 bases and J lost 7, with 15 bases in between. This CDR3 region has 14 residues. The CDR3 here is CASSPSGAGNEQFF. The CDR3 DNA reads TGTGCCAGCAGCCCCAGCGGAGCCGGAAATGAGCAGTTCTTC.

The chain carries TRBV7-9 and TRBJ2-5; 7 bases map to TRBD2. Germline V gene data show CDR1 as SEHNR and CDR2 as FQNEAQ (reference sequence). There are 14 residues in the CDR3. Unmatched junction bases numbered 6, after V lost 6 bases and J lost 2 bases. The CDR3 sequence: CASRLSGDQETQYF. The CDR3 DNA reads as TGTGCCAGCAGACTGAGCGGGGATCAAGAGACCCAGTACTTC.

This clonotype appeared a few times. The chain employs TRBV7-9 and TRBJ2-3, with D perhaps matching TRBD2 (6 bases). The V end lost 2 bases, the J end lost 1 base, and 10 bases lay between the germline ends. The CDR3 runs to 15 residues. The germline CDR1 and CDR2 sequences are SEHNR and FQNEAQ (reference sequence). Here the CDR3 DNA reads TGTGCCAGCAGCTTATTCGGGGGAGGCACAGATACGCAGTATTTT. It is translated as CASSLFGGGTDTQYF.

In this sample, this clonotype turned up a few times. V gene TRBV27 combines with J gene TRBJ1-2, with D perhaps TRBD1 (6 bases). Trimming shortened V by 11 bases and J by 4 bases, and 17 bases separated the two germline ends. CDR3 size: 13 residues. Germline V lookup: CDR1 MNHEY, CDR2 SMNVEV (reference sequence). CDR3 DNA: TGTGCCTGCGGGGCAGGGGTGGGCTATGGCTACACCTTC. It encodes CACGAGVGYGYTF.

This clonotype was found once. CDR3 residues: CASSLPPRRDTEAFF. CDR3 nucleotide sequence: TGTGCCAGCAGTTTACCCCCTCGGCGGGACACTGAAGCTTTCTTT. This sequence joins TRBV12-3 or TRBV12-4 and TRBJ1-1; D gene ambiguous. The V gene lost 2 bases and the J gene lost 3 bases, with 13 bases spanning the gap. The CDR3 consists of 15 residues.

This clonotype was counted between two and nine times. V gene TRBV6-6 combines with J gene TRBJ2-2; 9 positions agree with TRBD1. This CDR3 comprises 14 residues. Germline CDR1 reads MNHNY; CDR2 reads SVGAGI (reference sequence). With V trimmed by 6 bases and J by 6 bases, 5 bases remained unmatched. Written as DNA, the CDR3 is TGTGCCAGCAGGGGACAGGGAAGAGCCGGGGAGCTGTTTTTT. The encoded protein is CASRGQGRAGELFF.

This chain joins TRBV9 and TRBJ1-6, with D perhaps TRBD1 (5 bases). Trimming removed 3 bases from V and 12 bases from J, with 10 bases in between. The CDR3 has 12 residues. Germline CDR1 is SGDLS and CDR2 is YYNGEE. CDR3 DNA sequence: TGTGCCAGCAGCGCCGGGACGGTACCCCTCCACTTT. Translated: CASSAGTVPLHF.

This clonotype appeared a few times. V usage is TRBV27 and J usage is TRBJ1-3, with D unresolved. V was clipped by 4 bases and J by 2 bases, with 12 bases between them. This CDR3 contains 15 residues. Germline loops: CDR1 MNHEY, CDR2 SMNVEV (reference sequence). CDR3 nucleotides: TGTGCCAGCAGTTCCGTCCTTGAGACTGGAAACACCATATATTTT. This translates into CASSSVLETGNTIYF.

This clonotype has a single count. The chain links TRBV6-5 to TRBJ1-5; no clear D. Germline V gives CDR1 MNHEY, CDR2 SVGAGI. The CDR3 spans 17 residues. The ends were cut back, 7 bases at V and 2 bases at J, with 21 bases in the middle. The CDR3 protein is CASNSPFTEYGNQPQHF. CDR3 DNA: TGTGCCAGCAATTCCCCGTTCACGGAATATGGCAATCAGCCCCAGCATTTT.

In this sample, this clonotype turned up a few times. This chain joins TRBV7-8 and TRBJ1-4; 7 bases match TRBD1. The CDR3 sequence is 13 residues long. CDR1 and CDR2 from the germline V gene are SGHVS and FQNEAQ. The V gene end was trimmed by 5 bases and the J gene end by 8 bases; junction bases not matched to a gene: 5. DNA for the CDR3: TGTGCCAGCAGCCCGGGGACAGTAGAAAAACTGTTTTTT. Translation gives CASSPGTVEKLFF.

In this sample, this clonotype turned up many times. This chain links TRBV6-1 with TRBJ2-7; the D call may be TRBD1 or TRBD2 (5 bases each). CDR1 is MNHNS, CDR2 SASEGT, per germline. This CDR3 is 14 amino acids long. Trimming cost V 4 bases and J 4 bases, with 14 bases left between them. This chain's CDR3 is CASSGGPDRYEQYF. The CDR3 coding sequence is TGTGCCAGCAGTGGGGGACCCGACAGATACGAGCAGTACTTC.

V usage is TRBV7-1 and J usage is TRBJ2-1, with TRBD2 matching over 11 bases. TRBV7-1 is sorted into the ORF group, with uncertain function. CDR3 length: 15 amino acids. V shed 6 bases, J shed 9 bases, and the junction held 10 bases outside the gene matches. This chain's CDR3 is CASRMTSGKISEQFF. The CDR3 bases are TGTGCCAGCAGAATGACTAGCGGGAAAATCAGTGAGCAGTTCTTC.

V gene TRBV18 combines with J gene TRBJ1-5; possible D gene TRBD1, 6 bases. CDR1 is KGHSH and CDR2 is LQKENI in the germline V gene. This CDR3 spans 15 amino acids. Trimming took 3 bases from V and 1 from J, leaving 10 bases between them. The DNA of the CDR3 is TGTGCCAGCTCACCGATGAGGGGGAGCAATCAGCCCCAGCATTTT. Encoded protein: CASSPMRGSNQPQHF.

This clonotype came up a few times. This chain joins TRBV12-3 or TRBV12-4 and TRBJ2-7; the D gene is possibly TRBD2 (5 bases). The CDR3 is made up of 10 amino acids. Trimming left V 9 bases short and J 6 bases short, with 9 bases between. The CDR3 nucleotides read TGTGCCAGTGCTAGCTCCGAGCAGTACTTC. It encodes CASASSEQYF.

The V gene is TRBV5-1, the J gene TRBJ2-5; tentatively, D is TRBD2 (5 bases). From germline, CDR1 is SGHRS and CDR2 YFSETQ. V lost 2 bases to trimming and J lost 1 base, with 9 bases between them. This CDR3 region has 14 residues. The CDR3 nucleotides are TGCGCCAGCAGCTTATCGGGATCCCAAGAGACCCAGTACTTC. The encoded protein is CASSLSGSQETQYF.

The chain has TRBV6-2 or TRBV6-3 and TRBJ1-5, with D tentatively TRBD1 (5 bases). Trimming shortened V by 5 bases and J by 9 bases, and 29 bases separated the two germline ends. CDR1 MNHEY and CDR2 SVGEGT come from the germline V gene. The CDR3 loop spans 18 amino acids. In nucleotides, the CDR3 is TGTGCCAGCAGTCTTGAAGGGGTATCTCCCACCACTCTTCGGCCCCAGCATTTT. Its protein product is CASSLEGVSPTTLRPQHF.

The chain recombines TRBV7-6 with TRBJ1-3; the D gene is possibly TRBD1 (5 bases). Germline V lookup: CDR1 SGHVS, CDR2 FNYEAQ. V was clipped by 5 bases and J by 4 bases, with 15 bases between them. This CDR3 spans 15 amino acids. CDR3 protein: CASSPGALGGNTIYF. The CDR3 DNA sequence: TGTGCCAGCAGCCCCGGGGCCCTCGGAGGAAACACCATATATTTT.